The 18 T cell receptor beta chains presented below share a single source sample, sequenced in a study of blood T cell repertoires in COVID-19. The method was immunoSEQ multiplex PCR; TCRdb's version includes in-frame clones alone and lacks a portion of them. The table records about 130,000 clones, 80% to 90% of them present only once. The sample taken for sequencing was peripheral blood. The receptors come from a middle-aged man with active or convalescent COVID-19.

This chain connects TRBV5-1 to TRBJ1-1; the match to TRBD1 covers 8 bases. The CDR3 is made up of 14 amino acids. V lost 0 bases and J lost 7; bases outside the gene matches: 5. The germline CDR1 and CDR2 sequences are SGHRS and YFSETQ. The CDR3 DNA follows: TGCGCCAGCAGCTTGGGGCAGGGGGCCGGTGAAGCTTTCTTT. This translates into CASSLGQGAGEAFF.

V and J are TRBV11-2 and TRBJ1-2; 8 bases match TRBD1. The CDR3 runs 13 residues. Germline trimming cut 5 bases from V and 7 bases from J; bases unmatched to any gene: 6. Germline V gives CDR1 SGHAT, CDR2 FQNNGV. The CDR3 region has the DNA TGTGCCAGCAGCCTGACAGGGGAGGCTGGCTACACCTTC. This codes for CASSLTGEAGYTF.

J is TRBJ1-3 and V is TRBV3-1 (or the pseudogene TRBV3-2); D remains unclear. This CDR3 region has 16 residues. CDR1 and CDR2 from the germline V gene are LGHDT and YNNKEL (reference sequence). Trimming took off 2 bases at V and 0 bases at J, with 11 bases between the two ends. In DNA form, the CDR3 reads TGTGCCAGCAGCCAAAACGCGGAGAACTCTGGAAACACCATATATTTT. It yields the protein CASSQNAENSGNTIYF.

The CDR3 sequence: CASSGQYNEQFF. The CDR3 region has the DNA TGTGCCAGTAGTGGACAGTACAATGAGCAGTTCTTC. The chain recombines TRBV19 with TRBJ2-1; maybe TRBD1 (6 bases). V lost 5 bases and J 4 bases, leaving 6 bases between the germline ends. Germline CDR1 is LNHDA and CDR2 is SQIVND (reference sequence). The CDR3 runs to 12 residues.

This clone was observed a single time. This chain connects TRBV5-4 to TRBJ2-1, with 9 bases matching TRBD2. The CDR3 extends over 16 amino acids. Germline-derived CDR1 and CDR2 are SGHNT and YYREEE (reference sequence). Trimming took 10 bases from V and 2 from J; bases not matched to a gene: 13. The CDR3 DNA reads TGTGCCGTCTCGGCGCTAGCGGGATTCGCCTACAATGAGCAGTTCTTC. Amino acid sequence: CAVSALAGFAYNEQFF.

The CDR3 region has the DNA TGTGCCACAGGACAGGGGGCTCGCCACATTCAGTACTTC. Protein: CATGQGARHIQYF. The chain employs TRBV15 and TRBJ2-4, with 11 bases that match TRBD1. The CDR3 extends over 13 amino acids. The germline V gene encodes CDR1 LNHNV and CDR2 YYDKDF (reference sequence). The V and J ends lost 9 bases and 8 bases, in that order; junction bases with no gene match: 6.

J is TRBJ2-5 and V is TRBV12-3 or TRBV12-4, with D uncertain. Trimming stripped 2 bases from V and 3 bases from J, with 7 bases between. The CDR3 totals 13 residues. The CDR3 protein is CASSLRTEETQYF. The CDR3 nucleotides are TGTGCCAGCAGTTTACGCACAGAAGAGACCCAGTACTTC.

The rearrangement links TRBV11-3 to TRBJ1-1; D is unresolved. Trimming removed 6 bases at V and 1 base at J, with 9 bases between. The CDR3 contains 13 residues. Germline loops: CDR1 SGHNT, CDR2 YENEEA. The CDR3: CASSLGGNTEAFF. CDR3 in DNA: TGTGCCAGCAGTCTCGGAGGGAACACTGAAGCTTTCTTT.

The V gene is TRBV6-5, the J gene TRBJ1-5; the D is unclear. The CDR3 runs to 14 residues. Germline CDR1 MNHEY, CDR2 SVGAGI. The ends were cut back, 0 bases at V and 6 bases at J, with 9 bases in the middle. CDR3: CASSYSITGQPQHF. The CDR3 DNA is TGTGCCAGCAGTTACTCGATTACGGGTCAGCCCCAGCATTTT.

The rearrangement links TRBV6-5 to TRBJ2-1; D uncertain. The CDR3 consists of 12 residues. Per germline, CDR1 MNHEY and CDR2 SVGAGI. V lost 6 bases and J lost 8, with 11 bases in between. The CDR3 bases are TGTGCCAGCAGCCCCTCCACATATGAGCAGTTCTTC. It specifies CASSPSTYEQFF.

This rearrangement joins TRBV29-1 to TRBJ2-1, with D hard to call. Germline CDR1 SQVTM, CDR2 ANQGSEA. CDR3 length: 13 amino acids. V was shortened by 7 bases and J by 0 bases, with 10 bases between the two germline ends. The CDR3 DNA is TGCAGCGCACGTATTAGCTCCTACAATGAGCAGTTCTTC. This translates into CSARISSYNEQFF.

This chain joins TRBV5-1 and TRBJ2-1, with 7 nucleotides matching TRBD2. The germline V gene has CDR1 SGHRS and CDR2 YFSETQ. The CDR3 length is 15 residues. V gave up 7 bases and J gave up 4 bases; unmatched junction bases: 11. The CDR3 DNA reads as TGCGCCAGCCGTTACCTAGCGGACAATTACAATGAGCAGTTCTTC. Translated: CASRYLADNYNEQFF.

CDR3 coding DNA: TGTGCCAGCAGCCTCAGCTCCTACGAGCAGTACTTC. Translated: CASSLSSYEQYF. The V call is TRBV13, the J call TRBJ2-7, with D unresolved. Germline V gene data show CDR1 as PRHDT and CDR2 as FYEKMQ (reference sequence). This CDR3 region has 12 residues. V was cut by 5 bases and J by 0 bases, with 5 bases left in between.

V is TRBV11-2 and J is TRBJ2-1; a weak D match, TRBD2 (5 bases). From germline, CDR1 is SGHAT and CDR2 FQNNGV. The V end was cut by 3 bases, the J end by 5 bases, with 23 bases between. There are 18 residues in the CDR3. CDR3 nucleotide sequence: TGTGCCAGCAGCTTCGTTGGCGGGTCTGGAAGAAGCAACAATGAGCAGTTCTTC. Encoded protein: CASSFVGGSGRSNNEQFF.

This chain links TRBV6-5 with TRBJ2-7; 9 positions match TRBD1. CDR3 length: 15 amino acids. V shed 6 bases, J shed 3 bases, and the junction held 9 bases outside the gene matches. CDR1 is MNHEY and CDR2 is SVGAGI in the germline V gene. CDR3 nucleotides: TGTGCCAGCAGCCGAGAACGGGACAGGGTCTACGAGCAGTACTTC. Translated, it gives CASSRERDRVYEQYF.

This chain links TRBV27 with TRBJ1-1; 8 bases are shared with TRBD1. With 6 bases clipped from V and 1 base from J, the junction kept 1 base outside the gene matches. This CDR3 spans 13 amino acids. Looked up from germline, CDR1 is MNHEY and CDR2 is SMNVEV (reference sequence). CDR3 bases: TGTGCCAGCAGGACAGGGGAGAACACTGAAGCTTTCTTT. Translated: CASRTGENTEAFF.

This clone is a singleton in its sample. The chain links TRBV6-5 to TRBJ1-2; TRBD1 agrees at 9 bases. V was clipped by 6 bases and J by 4 bases; unmatched bases: 3. The CDR3 spans 13 residues. From germline, CDR1 is MNHEY and CDR2 SVGAGI. The CDR3 spells CASRGQGPYGYTF. Here the CDR3 DNA reads TGTGCCAGCAGGGGACAGGGTCCCTATGGCTACACCTTC.

J is TRBJ2-1 and V is TRBV5-6, with TRBD1 matching over 7 bases. The germline V gene encodes CDR1 SGHDT and CDR2 YYEEEE. Losses at the gene ends were 5 bases for V and 7 bases for J; bases not matched to a gene: 18. The CDR3 is made up of 17 amino acids. CDR3 bases: TGTGCCAGCAGACCGGGACAGTTGTTCCAAATGGGGAATGAGCAGTTCTTC. Its protein is CASRPGQLFQMGNEQFF.